Listed below are T cell receptor beta chains from one sample, sequenced in a study of shared clonotypes between healthy human individuals. The protocol was immunoSEQ multiplex PCR, while the TCRdb copy is restricted to in-frame clones and leaves out a portion. The table lists over 950,000 clones, 60% to 80% of them singletons. Sequencing input: memory CD4+ T cells from PBMCs. These receptors all come from a man aged 18 to 35 in good health. Some clones in this sample may be carry-over from other donors' samples. Each CDR3 is given with its conserved first and last residue. The D gene is left open where the match is weak. Only some rows state a clone size, as once, few, many or a class for expanded clones.

j_call | clone_size | d_call | v_call | cdr3_length | cdr3_nt | cdr3_aa
TRBJ2-3 | - | - | TRBV18 | 14 | TGTGCCAGCTCACCACAGTCAGGGGAAGATACGCAGTATTTT | CASSPQSGEDTQYF
TRBJ1-3 | once | - | TRBV28 | 14 | TGTGCCAGCAGTCCGGGCCGCTCTGGAAACACCATATATTTT | CASSPGRSGNTIYF
TRBJ2-7 | - | TRBD2 | TRBV10-1 | 12 | TGCGCCAGCAGTGAGAATCTAGCGGGGCAGTACTTC | CASSENLAGQYF
TRBJ1-1 | - | TRBD1 | TRBV5-1 | 13 | TGCGCCAGCAGCTCGCGACAGGGTCTAAAAGCTTTCTTT | CASSSRQGLKAFF
TRBJ2-7 | - | - | TRBV11-2 | 15 | TGTGCCAGCAGCGAAGGGGGGACGGGGGCCTACGAGCAGTACTTC | CASSEGGTGAYEQYF
TRBJ1-4 | once | - | TRBV28 | 17 | TGTGCCAGCAGTTTGTTAGGAACGGGCAGAGGGAATGAAAAACTGTTTTTT | CASSLLGTGRGNEKLFF
TRBJ1-5 | - | TRBD1 | TRBV5-6 | 19 | TGTGCCAGCAGGCGAGGACAGGGGGAGAAGGTCGAAAAAAATCAGCCCCAGCATTTT | CASRRGQGEKVEKNQPQHF
TRBJ1-3 | once | - | TRBV28 | 16 | TGTGCCAGCAGTCCCCTAGGGACACTCTCTGGAAACACCATATATTTT | CASSPLGTLSGNTIYF
TRBJ1-5 | - | - | TRBV19 | 13 | TGTGCCAGTAGTAGGGGTTTTCGTCAGCCCCAGCATTTT | CASSRGFRQPQHF
TRBJ1-2 | - | - | TRBV6-5 | 13 | TGTGCCAGCAGTTACCGTGCAGGGCTCGGCTACACCTTC | CASSYRAGLGYTF
TRBJ2-3 | - | - | TRBV5-4 | 12 | TGTGCCAGCAGCTACCTCACAGATACGCAGTATTTT | CASSYLTDTQYF
TRBJ2-1 | - | - | TRBV1 | 18 | TGCACCAGCAGCCACGCCCTATGTCCGGGAAGAGACTACAATGAGCAGTTCTTC | CTSSHALCPGRDYNEQFF
TRBJ1-1 | - | - | TRBV4-1 | 15 | TGCGCCAGCAGAGAGGCAGGGTCTACCCCCCGTGAAGCTTTCTTT | CASREAGSTPREAFF
TRBJ1-2 | - | - | TRBV5-1 | 16 | TGCGCCAGCAGCCCCTCACGTGGGAGGGGCATTCATGGCTACACCTTC | CASSPSRGRGIHGYTF
TRBJ2-1 | - | TRBD2 | TRBV28 | 20 | TGTGCCAGCAGTACCTCCCCGGGACTAGCGTATTGGAGCTCCTACAATGAGCAGTTCTTC | CASSTSPGLAYWSSYNEQFF
TRBJ2-7 | - | TRBD2 | TRBV28 | 16 | TGTGCCAGCCCCCCCTCCCTGGCTAGCGGGAGGTACGAGCAGTACTTC | CASPPSLASGRYEQYF
TRBJ2-2 | few | TRBD1 | TRBV27 | 14 | TGTGCCAGCAGTACGACAGGGCGGGCCGGGGAGCTGTTTTTT | CASSTTGRAGELFF
TRBJ2-2 | - | - | TRBV5-1 | 15 | TGCGCCAGCAACCCGATGGCAGGGATCACCGGGGAGCTGTTTTTT | CASNPMAGITGELFF
TRBJ1-1 | - | - | TRBV28 | 13 | TGTGCCAGCAGTTTATGGTGGAACACTGAAGCTTTCTTT | CASSLWWNTEAFF
TRBJ1-2 | many | - | TRBV27 | 14 | TGTGCCAGCAGTTTATCAGGGTATAACTATGGCTACACCTTC | CASSLSGYNYGYTF
TRBJ2-3 | - | TRBD2 | TRBV27 | 19 | TGTGCCAGCAGTTTAATGGGACTAGCGGGAGAGAGGGGCCCAGATACGCAGTATTTT | CASSLMGLAGERGPDTQYF
TRBJ2-1 | - | TRBD2 | TRBV2 | 14 | TGTGCCAGTAGCGGGAGTCTCCCCTACAATGAGCAGTTCTTC | CASSGSLPYNEQFF
TRBJ2-6 | - | - | TRBV29-1 | 13 | TGCAGTGCTGAGGGTCCCGGGGCCAACGTCCTGACTTTC | CSAEGPGANVLTF
TRBJ1-1 | - | - | TRBV4-3 | 15 | TGCGCCAGCAGCCAAGATAGTCGGCTGAACACTGAAGCTTTCTTT | CASSQDSRLNTEAFF
TRBJ2-7 | once | - | TRBV14 | 16 | TGTGCCAGCAGCCAACGTAATCCCGGGCCGACCCTCGAGCAGTACTTC | CASSQRNPGPTLEQYF
TRBJ2-3 | - | - | TRBV7-8 | 16 | TGTGCCAGCAGCTTTCCCGGACTGGCAAGCACAGATACGCAGTATTTT | CASSFPGLASTDTQYF
TRBJ2-5 | - | - | TRBV5-1 | 12 | TGCGCCAGCAGCTTGTCTCGGGAGACCCAGTACTTC | CASSLSRETQYF
TRBJ2-1 | - | - | TRBV6-1 | 15 | TGTGCCAGCAGTGAATCGGGGAGACCCTACAATGAGCAGTTCTTC | CASSESGRPYNEQFF
TRBJ2-7 | - | TRBD2 | TRBV6-4 | 14 | TGTGCCAGCAGTTTAGCGGGAGGGAGCGGCGAGCAGTACTTC | CASSLAGGSGEQYF
TRBJ2-3 | - | - | TRBV7-8 | 12 | TGTGCCAGCAGGATTGGCGGCGATACGCAGTATTTT | CASRIGGDTQYF
TRBJ2-7 | - | TRBD2 | TRBV7-6 | 15 | TGTGCCAGCAGCCCGCGGACTAGCGGGACGATCGAGCAGTACTTC | CASSPRTSGTIEQYF
TRBJ2-7 | few | TRBD2 | TRBV7-6 | 16 | TGTGCCAGCAGCCTTCTGACTAGCGGGATCGTTGACGAGCAGTACTTC | CASSLLTSGIVDEQYF
TRBJ2-6 | - | - | TRBV5-4 | 15 | TGTGCCAGCAGCTTTCCGGGCTCTGGGGCCAACGTCCTGACTTTC | CASSFPGSGANVLTF
TRBJ1-2 | few | - | TRBV30 | 13 | TGTGCCTGGAGGGGGCAGGGCTTGGGCGGCTACACCTTC | CAWRGQGLGGYTF
TRBJ2-7 | - | TRBD1 | TRBV2 | 14 | TGTGCCAGCAGTGGACAGGGGGTTTCCTACGAGCAGTACTTC | CASSGQGVSYEQYF
TRBJ1-2 | once | - | TRBV28 | 15 | TGTGCCAGCAGTCCACTCCCCAGGAAAAACTATGGCTACACCTTC | CASSPLPRKNYGYTF
TRBJ1-1 | once | TRBD1 | TRBV6-6 | 15 | TGTGCCAGCAGAACATCAGGGGGCGGGATCACTGAAGCTTTCTTT | CASRTSGGGITEAFF
TRBJ2-5 | - | TRBD2 | TRBV18 | 14 | TGTGCCAGCTCAGAGCGGGGATACCAAGAGACCCAGTACTTC | CASSERGYQETQYF
TRBJ1-2 | few | - | TRBV19 | 14 | TGTGCCAGTAGTATTCCGGGCGCCTCTGAGGGCTACACCTTC | CASSIPGASEGYTF
TRBJ1-5 | - | - | TRBV25-1 | 14 | TGTGCCAGCAGTCCCGGGGCTGGCAATCAGCCCCAGCATTTT | CASSPGAGNQPQHF
TRBJ2-3 | - | TRBD1 | TRBV2 | 14 | TGTGCCAGCAGGAAGACAGGGGATTCAGATACGCAGTATTTT | CASRKTGDSDTQYF
TRBJ1-4 | - | - | TRBV10-2 | 18 | TGCGCCAGCAGCAAATACCTCGGGACCGCCGCAACTAATGAAAAACTGTTTTTT | CASSKYLGTAATNEKLFF
TRBJ2-2 | few | TRBD1 | TRBV10-1 | 16 | TGCGCCAGCAGTTCCGGACAGGGACCGAACACCGGGGAGCTGTTTTTT | CASSSGQGPNTGELFF
TRBJ1-2 | few | TRBD1 | TRBV4-3 | 15 | TGCGCCAGCAGCCAAGAAGAGGGGGCGATGGGGGGCTACACCTTC | CASSQEEGAMGGYTF
TRBJ2-7 | - | TRBD1 | TRBV27 | 13 | TGTGCCAGCAGACGGACAGGATCGAACGAGCAGTACTTC | CASRRTGSNEQYF
TRBJ1-2 | - | - | TRBV5-1 | 15 | TGCGCCAGCAGCTTGTTCCAGCAGTCTAACTATGGCTACACCTTC | CASSLFQQSNYGYTF
TRBJ2-3 | few | - | TRBV7-8 | 14 | TGTGCCAGCAGCACACGACTGACATCAGATACGCAGTATTTT | CASSTRLTSDTQYF
TRBJ2-3 | many | - | TRBV7-8 | 14 | TGTGCCAGCAGCCCTACCCGGCTAGCACATACGCAGTATTTT | CASSPTRLAHTQYF